The TCR beta chain under discussion was sequenced for a study of beta chain features in type 1 diabetes. General observations from the study: People with Type 1 diabetes carried modestly yet significantly shorter TCRB CDR3s in all four CD4+ subsets. Equally in patients and controls, PCR might preferentially amplify shorter templates.

Worth noting for this clone: As yet, its antigen is unknown.

cDNA synthesis used the whole RNA isolate, giving expressed TCRB sequences. Assay: immunoSEQ multiplex PCR; the TCRdb copy retains only in-frame clones and omits some. Of roughly 150,000 clones listed, approximately 7.8% were seen once; the top ten hold around 0.94%. This CDR3 has 16 residues. V was pared by 4 bases and J by 7 bases, with 15 bases of the junction left unmatched. CDR1 and CDR2 from the germline V gene are LNHNV and YYDKDF (reference sequence). The V and J genes are TRBV15 and TRBJ1-1; 7 nucleotides align to TRBD1. The sample consisted of central memory CD4+ T cells from blood. The sequence derives from a woman in her thirties or forties with type 1 diabetes. The CDR3 spells CATSTAFRGGAGEAFF. The CDR3, as DNA: TGTGCCACCAGCACGGCTTTTCGAGGGGGCGCGGGTGAAGCTTTCTTT.